Presented here are 6 T cell receptor beta chains from one specimen sequenced in a study of blood T cell repertoires in COVID-19. Some clones are missing from TCRdb's copy, which holds only in-frame ones; the method was immunoSEQ multiplex PCR. The sample has 200,000 to 300,000 clones, 86% seen once. The specimen sequenced was PBMCs or T cells enriched from blood (not recorded which). Every receptor here comes from a woman aged 50 to 60 who had recovered from COVID-19.

The chain recombines TRBV9 with TRBJ2-7; tentatively, D is TRBD2 (6 bases). The V end was cut by 0 bases, the J end by 2 bases, with 12 bases between. Per germline, CDR1 SGDLS and CDR2 YYNGEE. The CDR3 consists of 15 residues. CDR3 residues: CASSVDVGGPYEQYF. DNA of the CDR3: TGTGCCAGCAGCGTAGATGTGGGAGGTCCCTACGAGCAGTACTTC.

The chain is built from TRBV5-5 and TRBJ1-2; D may be TRBD1 (5 bases). Germline CDR1 is SGHKS and CDR2 is YYEKEE (reference sequence). This CDR3 has 13 residues. The ends were cut back, 2 bases at V and 1 base at J, with 6 bases in the middle. The CDR3 nucleotides read TGTGCCAGCAGCTTCGACAGTAACTATGGCTACACCTTC. Protein product: CASSFDSNYGYTF.

In its sample, this clone was seen once. The V call is TRBV6-5, the J call TRBJ2-6; 8 positions agree with TRBD2. The germline V gene encodes CDR1 MNHEY and CDR2 SVGAGI. The CDR3 length is 14 residues. J lost 4 bases, V lost 6 bases, and 2 bases had no gene match. CDR3 coding DNA: TGTGCCAGCAGGTTAGCGGGGGGGGCCAACGTCCTGACTTTC. This gives the protein CASRLAGGANVLTF.

The CDR3 sequence: CASSTTENQPQHF. The CDR3 DNA reads TGTGCCAGTAGTACGACAGAGAATCAGCCCCAGCATTTT. The chain has TRBV19 and TRBJ1-5; tentative D call: TRBD1 (5 bases). The length of the CDR3 is 13 residues. Germline V gives CDR1 LNHDA, CDR2 SQIVND (reference sequence). The V end was cut by 4 bases, the J end by 4 bases, with 8 bases between.

In this sample, this clone turned up a few times. V is TRBV14 and J is TRBJ1-1; 9 bases match TRBD1. The CDR3 is made up of 16 amino acids. Germline values: CDR1 SGHDN, CDR2 FVKESK. J was trimmed by 11 bases and V by 2 bases; bases with no gene match: 15. DNA for the CDR3: TGTGCCAGCAGCCAACAACTCCCCGGGACAGGGAACGTTGCTTTCTTT. Translation gives CASSQQLPGTGNVAFF.

This clone came up a few times. The chain uses TRBV2 and TRBJ2-7; 11 nucleotides match TRBD1. V dropped 4 bases and J dropped 5; count of bases not matched to a gene: 7. The CDR3 is made up of 15 amino acids. Per germline, CDR1 SNHLY and CDR2 FYNNEI. CDR3 nucleotide sequence: TGTGCCAGCAGTGGTTCGGACAGGGGGCTCGACGAGCAGTACTTC. Translation: CASSGSDRGLDEQYF.